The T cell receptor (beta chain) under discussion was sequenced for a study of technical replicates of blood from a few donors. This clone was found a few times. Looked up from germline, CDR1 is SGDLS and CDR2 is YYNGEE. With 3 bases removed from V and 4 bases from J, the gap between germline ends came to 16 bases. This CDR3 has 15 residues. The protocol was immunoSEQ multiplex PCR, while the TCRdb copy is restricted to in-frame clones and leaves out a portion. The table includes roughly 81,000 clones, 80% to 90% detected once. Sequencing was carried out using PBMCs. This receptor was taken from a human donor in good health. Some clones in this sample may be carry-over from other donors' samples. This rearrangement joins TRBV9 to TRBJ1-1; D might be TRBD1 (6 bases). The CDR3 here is CASSAWGGGATEAFF. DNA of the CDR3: TGTGCCAGCAGCGCGTGGGGTGGGGGCGCCACTGAAGCTTTCTTT.